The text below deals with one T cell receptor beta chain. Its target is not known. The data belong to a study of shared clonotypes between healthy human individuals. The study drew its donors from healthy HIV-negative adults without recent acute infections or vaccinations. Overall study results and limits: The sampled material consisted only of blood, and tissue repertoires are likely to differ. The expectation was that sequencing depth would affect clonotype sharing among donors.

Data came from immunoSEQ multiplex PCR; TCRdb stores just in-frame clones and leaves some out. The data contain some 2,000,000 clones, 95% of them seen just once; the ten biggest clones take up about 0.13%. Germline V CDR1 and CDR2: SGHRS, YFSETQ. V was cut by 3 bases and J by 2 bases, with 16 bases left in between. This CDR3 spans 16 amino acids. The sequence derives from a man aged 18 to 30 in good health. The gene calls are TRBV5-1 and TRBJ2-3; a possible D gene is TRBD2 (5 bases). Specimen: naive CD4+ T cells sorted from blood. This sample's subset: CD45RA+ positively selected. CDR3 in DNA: TGCGCCAGCAGCTATGCCTCTAGCCCCCTCACAGATACGCAGTATTTT. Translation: CASSYASSPLTDTQYF.